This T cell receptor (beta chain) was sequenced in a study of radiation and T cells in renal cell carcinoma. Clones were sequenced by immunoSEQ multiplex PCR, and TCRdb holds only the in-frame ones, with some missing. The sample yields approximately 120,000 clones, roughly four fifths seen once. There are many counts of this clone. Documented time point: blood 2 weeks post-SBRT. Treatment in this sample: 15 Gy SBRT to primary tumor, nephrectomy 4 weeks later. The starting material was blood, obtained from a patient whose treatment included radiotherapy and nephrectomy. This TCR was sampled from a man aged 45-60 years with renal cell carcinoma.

The chain's CDR3 is CATSTRATRTEAFF. The CDR3 nucleotides read TGTGCCACCAGCACGAGAGCGACACGCACTGAAGCTTTCTTT. This chain connects TRBV15 to TRBJ1-1; D remains unclear. The CDR3 runs 14 residues. CDR1 LNHNV and CDR2 YYDKDF come from the germline V gene (reference sequence). Trimming pared 4 bases from V and 4 bases from J, leaving 13 bases between.